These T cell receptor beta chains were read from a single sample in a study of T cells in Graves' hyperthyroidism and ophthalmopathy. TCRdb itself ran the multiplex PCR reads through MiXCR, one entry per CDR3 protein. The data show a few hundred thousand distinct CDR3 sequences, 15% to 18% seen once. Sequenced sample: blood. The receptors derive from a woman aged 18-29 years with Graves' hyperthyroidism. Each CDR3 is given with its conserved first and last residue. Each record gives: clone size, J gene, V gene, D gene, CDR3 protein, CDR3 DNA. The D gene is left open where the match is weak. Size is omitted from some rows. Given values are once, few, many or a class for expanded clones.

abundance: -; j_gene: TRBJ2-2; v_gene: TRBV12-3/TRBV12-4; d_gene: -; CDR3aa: CASRTIVGMTGELFF; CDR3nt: TGTGCCAGCAGGACGATAGTGGGAATGACCGGGGAGCTGTTTTTT
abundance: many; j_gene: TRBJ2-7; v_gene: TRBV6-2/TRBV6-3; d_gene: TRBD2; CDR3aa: CASSYIQRGTYEQYF; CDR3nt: TGTGCCAGCAGTTACATCCAGCGGGGAACCTACGAGCAGTACTTC
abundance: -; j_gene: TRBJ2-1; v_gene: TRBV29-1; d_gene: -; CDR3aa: CSAGMGNEQFF; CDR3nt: TGCAGCGCCGGAATGGGGAATGAGCAGTTCTTC
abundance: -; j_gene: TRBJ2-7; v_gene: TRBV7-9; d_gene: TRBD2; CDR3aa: CASTRMSGGFYEQYF; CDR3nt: TGTGCCAGCACCCGAATGAGCGGGGGATTCTACGAGCAGTACTTC
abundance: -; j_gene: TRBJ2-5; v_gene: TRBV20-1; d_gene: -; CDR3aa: CSARGITDQETQYF; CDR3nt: TGCAGTGCTAGAGGGATAACTGACCAAGAGACCCAGTACTTC
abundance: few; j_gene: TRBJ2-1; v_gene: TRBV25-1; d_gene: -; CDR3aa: CASTRTGGTGNNEQFF; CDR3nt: TGTGCCAGCACAAGAACGGGGGGGACAGGAAACAATGAGCAGTTCTTC
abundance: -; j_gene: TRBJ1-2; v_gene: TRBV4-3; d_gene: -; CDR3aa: CASSHVPPSGYTF; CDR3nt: TGCGCCAGCAGCCATGTTCCCCCATCTGGCTACACCTTC
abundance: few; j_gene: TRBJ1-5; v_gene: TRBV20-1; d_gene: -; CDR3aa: CSAIGALGNQPQHF; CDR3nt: TGCAGTGCCATAGGGGCCTTGGGAAATCAGCCCCAGCATTTT
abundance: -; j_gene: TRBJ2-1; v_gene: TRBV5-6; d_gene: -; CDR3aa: CASSEKAYNEQFF; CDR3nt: TGTGCCAGCAGCGAGAAGGCGTACAATGAGCAGTTCTTC
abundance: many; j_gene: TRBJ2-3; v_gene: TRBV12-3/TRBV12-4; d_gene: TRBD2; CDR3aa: CASSLGGGGTDTQYF; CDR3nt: TGTGCCAGCTCCTTGGGGGGAGGGGGCACAGATACGCAGTATTTT
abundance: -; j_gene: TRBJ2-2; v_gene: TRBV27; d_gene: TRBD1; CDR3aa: CASSGRTGGYTGELFF; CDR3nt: TGTGCCAGCAGTGGCCGGACAGGGGGTTACACCGGGGAGCTGTTTTTT
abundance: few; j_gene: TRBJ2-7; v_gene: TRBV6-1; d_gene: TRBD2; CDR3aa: CASTPGLAGSDEQYF; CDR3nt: TGTGCCAGCACTCCGGGACTAGCGGGGTCGGACGAGCAGTACTTC
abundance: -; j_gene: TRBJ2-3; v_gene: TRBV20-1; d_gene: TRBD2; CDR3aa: CSAPRTSGNADTQYF; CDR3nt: TGCAGTGCTCCCCGGACTAGCGGGAACGCAGATACGCAGTATTTT
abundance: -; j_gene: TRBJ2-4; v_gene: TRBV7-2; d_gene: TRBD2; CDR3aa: CASSRGLAGTIQYF; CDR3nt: TGTGCCAGCAGCCGGGGACTAGCGGGGACGATTCAGTACTTC
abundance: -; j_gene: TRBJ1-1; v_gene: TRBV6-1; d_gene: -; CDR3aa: CASSTGQAPKAFF; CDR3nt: TGTGCCAGCAGTACCGGACAAGCCCCTAAGGCTTTCTTT
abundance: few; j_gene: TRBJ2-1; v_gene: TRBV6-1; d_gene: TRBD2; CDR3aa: CASSESGRAAKFF; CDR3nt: TGTGCCAGCAGTGAGAGCGGGAGGGCCGCAAAGTTCTTC
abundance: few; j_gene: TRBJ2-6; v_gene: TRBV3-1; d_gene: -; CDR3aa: CASSPEWGSGANVLTF; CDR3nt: TGTGCCAGCAGCCCCGAATGGGGCTCTGGGGCCAACGTCCTGACTTTC
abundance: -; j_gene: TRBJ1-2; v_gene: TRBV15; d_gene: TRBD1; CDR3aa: CATSTSPPGGPYGYTF; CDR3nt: TGTGCCACCAGCACGAGCCCCCCAGGGGGACCGTATGGCTACACCTTC
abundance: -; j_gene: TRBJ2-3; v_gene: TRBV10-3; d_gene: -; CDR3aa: CAIKAREYTDTQYF; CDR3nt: TGTGCCATCAAGGCCCGAGAATACACAGATACGCAGTATTTT
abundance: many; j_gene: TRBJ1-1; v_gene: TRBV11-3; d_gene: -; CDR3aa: CASSWDWSTEAFF; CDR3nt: TGTGCCAGCAGCTGGGATTGGAGCACTGAAGCTTTCTTT
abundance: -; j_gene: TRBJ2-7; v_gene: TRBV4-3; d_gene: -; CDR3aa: CASSQDEPHSYEQYF; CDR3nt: TGCGCCAGCAGCCAAGATGAACCGCACTCCTACGAGCAGTACTTC
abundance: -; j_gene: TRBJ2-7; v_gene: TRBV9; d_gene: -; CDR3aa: CASSARDGPYEQYF; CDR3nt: TGTGCCAGCAGCGCCCGGGACGGACCCTACGAGCAGTACTTC
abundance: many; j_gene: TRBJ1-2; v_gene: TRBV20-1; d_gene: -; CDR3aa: CSAGSGRDLGGYGYTF; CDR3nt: TGCAGTGCCGGGAGCGGAAGGGACCTGGGAGGCTATGGCTACACCTTC
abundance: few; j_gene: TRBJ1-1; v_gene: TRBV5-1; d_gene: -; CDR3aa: CASSLVWEKGTEAFF; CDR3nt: TGCGCCAGCAGCTTGGTTTGGGAGAAAGGCACTGAAGCTTTCTTT
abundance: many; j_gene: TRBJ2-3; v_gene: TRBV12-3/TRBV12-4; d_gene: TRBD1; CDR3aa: CASSPDREWTDTQYF; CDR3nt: TGTGCCAGCAGTCCGGACAGGGAGTGGACAGATACGCAGTATTTT
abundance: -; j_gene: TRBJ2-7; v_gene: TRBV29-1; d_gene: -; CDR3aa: CSVGGTTYEQYF; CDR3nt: TGCAGCGTTGGTGGCACTACCTACGAGCAGTACTTC
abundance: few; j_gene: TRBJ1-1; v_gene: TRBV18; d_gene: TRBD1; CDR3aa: CASSPRDRGPNTEAFF; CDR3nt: TGTGCCAGCTCACCTCGGGACAGGGGCCCGAACACTGAAGCTTTCTTT
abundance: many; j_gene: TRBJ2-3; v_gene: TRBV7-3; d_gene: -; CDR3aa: CASSPPGLQGDTQYF; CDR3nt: TGTGCCAGCAGCCCCCCGGGACTCCAAGGAGATACGCAGTATTTT
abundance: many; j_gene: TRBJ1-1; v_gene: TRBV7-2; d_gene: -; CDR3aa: CASSLEVVQGTEAFF; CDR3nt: TGTGCCAGCAGCTTAGAGGTCGTCCAGGGGACGGAGGCTTTCTTT
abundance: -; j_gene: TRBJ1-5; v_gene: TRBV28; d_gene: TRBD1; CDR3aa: CASSIPDRSQPQHF; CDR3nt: TGTGCCAGCAGTATTCCGGACAGGAGTCAGCCCCAGCATTTT
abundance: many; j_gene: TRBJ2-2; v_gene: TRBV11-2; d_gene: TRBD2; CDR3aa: CASSPKNLAGGNTGELFF; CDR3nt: TGTGCCAGCAGCCCCAAAAACTTAGCGGGAGGAAACACCGGGGAGCTGTTTTTT
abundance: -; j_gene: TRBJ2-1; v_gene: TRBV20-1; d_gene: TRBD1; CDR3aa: CSARATGRGNEQFF; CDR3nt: TGCAGTGCTAGAGCGACAGGGAGAGGCAATGAGCAGTTCTTC
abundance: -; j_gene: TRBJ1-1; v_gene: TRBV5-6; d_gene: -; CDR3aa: CASSPMARENTEAFF; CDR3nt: TGTGCCAGCAGCCCAATGGCCAGGGAGAACACTGAAGCTTTCTTT
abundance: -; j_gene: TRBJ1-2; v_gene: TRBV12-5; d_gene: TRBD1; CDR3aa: CASGLGTGYGYTF; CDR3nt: TGTGCTAGTGGTTTGGGGACAGGTTATGGCTACACCTTC
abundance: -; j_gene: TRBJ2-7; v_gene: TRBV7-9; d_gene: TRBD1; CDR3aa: CASSYGVRQGAYEQYF; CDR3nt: TGTGCCAGCAGCTACGGGGTCAGACAGGGGGCTTACGAGCAGTACTTC
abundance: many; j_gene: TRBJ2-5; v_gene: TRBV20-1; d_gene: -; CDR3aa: CSASPNEETQYF; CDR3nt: TGCAGTGCTAGCCCCAACGAGGAGACCCAGTACTTC
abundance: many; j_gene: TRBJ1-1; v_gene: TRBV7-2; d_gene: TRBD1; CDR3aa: CASSGPGTDHTEAFF; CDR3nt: TGTGCCAGCAGCGGACCCGGGACAGACCACACTGAAGCTTTCTTT
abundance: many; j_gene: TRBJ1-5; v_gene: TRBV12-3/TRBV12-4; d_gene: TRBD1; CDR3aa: CASSLDPVGTGVHRSNQPQHF; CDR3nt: TGTGCCAGCAGTTTAGATCCCGTTGGGACAGGGGTCCATCGTAGCAATCAGCCCCAGCATTTT
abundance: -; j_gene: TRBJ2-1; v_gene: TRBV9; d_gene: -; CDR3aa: CASSVRSRDDEQFF; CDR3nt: TGTGCCAGCAGCGTTAGGTCCAGAGACGATGAGCAGTTCTTC
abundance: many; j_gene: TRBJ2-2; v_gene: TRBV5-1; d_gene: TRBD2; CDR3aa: CASSSPSGRLIGELFF; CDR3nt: TGCGCCAGCAGCTCCCCCAGCGGGAGGTTGATCGGGGAGCTGTTTTTT
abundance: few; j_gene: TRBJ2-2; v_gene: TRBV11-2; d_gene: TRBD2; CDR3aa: CASSLGLAGVTKNTGELFF; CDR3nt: TGTGCCAGCAGCTTAGGGCTAGCGGGAGTGACTAAAAACACCGGGGAGCTGTTTTTT
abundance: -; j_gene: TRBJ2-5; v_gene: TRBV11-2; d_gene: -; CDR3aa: CASSQQGGSETQYF; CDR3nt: TGTGCCAGCAGCCAGCAGGGAGGATCAGAGACCCAGTACTTC
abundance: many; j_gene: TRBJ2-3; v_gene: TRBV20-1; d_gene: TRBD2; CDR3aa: CSAIPPTSGVTDTQYF; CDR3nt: TGCAGTGCTATCCCCCCTACTAGCGGGGTCACAGATACGCAGTATTTT
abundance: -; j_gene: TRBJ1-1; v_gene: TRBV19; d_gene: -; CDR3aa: CASSIDGINTEAFF; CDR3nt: TGTGCCAGTAGTATAGATGGGATAAACACTGAAGCTTTCTTT
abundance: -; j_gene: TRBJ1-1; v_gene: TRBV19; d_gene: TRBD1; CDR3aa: CASSQSGTANTEAFF; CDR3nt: TGTGCCAGTAGTCAATCCGGGACAGCGAACACTGAAGCTTTCTTT
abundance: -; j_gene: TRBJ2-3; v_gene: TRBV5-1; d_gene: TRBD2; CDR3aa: CASSLVPSGSGADTQYF; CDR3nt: TGCGCCAGCAGCTTGGTTCCTAGCGGGAGTGGCGCAGATACGCAGTATTTT
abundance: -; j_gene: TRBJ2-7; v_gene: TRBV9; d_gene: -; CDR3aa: CASSPSGNYEQYF; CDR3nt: TGTGCCAGCAGCCCCAGCGGAAACTACGAGCAGTACTTC
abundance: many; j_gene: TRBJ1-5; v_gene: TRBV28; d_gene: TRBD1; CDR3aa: CASSLPTGGGNQPQHF; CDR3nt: TGTGCCAGCAGTTTGCCAACAGGGGGAGGCAATCAGCCCCAGCATTTT
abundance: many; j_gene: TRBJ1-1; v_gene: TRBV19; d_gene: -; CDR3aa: CASSFTGDTEAFF; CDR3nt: TGTGCCAGTAGTTTCACTGGGGACACTGAAGCTTTCTTT
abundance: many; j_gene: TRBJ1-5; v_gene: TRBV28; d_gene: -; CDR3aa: CASSSRIQPQHF; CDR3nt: TGTGCCAGCAGTTCCCGGATCCAGCCCCAGCATTTT
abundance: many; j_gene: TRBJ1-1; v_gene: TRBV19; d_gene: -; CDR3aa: CASSRPTTYEAFF; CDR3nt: TGTGCCAGTAGCAGACCCACTACCTATGAAGCTTTCTTT
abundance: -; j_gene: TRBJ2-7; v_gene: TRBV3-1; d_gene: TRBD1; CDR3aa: CASSQDLDRGHEQYF; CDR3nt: TGTGCCAGCAGCCAAGATCTCGACAGGGGGCACGAGCAGTACTTC
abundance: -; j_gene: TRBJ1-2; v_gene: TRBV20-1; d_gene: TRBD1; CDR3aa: CSARRLGQVGYGYTF; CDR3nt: TGCAGTGCTAGACGTCTGGGACAGGTCGGCTATGGCTACACCTTC
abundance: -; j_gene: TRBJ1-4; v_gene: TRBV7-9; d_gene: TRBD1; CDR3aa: CASSLGPQGANEKLFF; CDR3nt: TGTGCCAGCAGCTTAGGACCCCAGGGGGCTAATGAAAAACTGTTTTTT